This T cell receptor beta chain was sequenced for a study of early T cells in non-severe SARS-CoV-2 infection. Study-wide background: Chains from this unsorted whole-blood bulk RNA could not be paired.

Overall study results and limits: CD4 and private specificities were missed by VDJdb matching, which favored anti-spike CD8 responses.

Researchers attached unique molecular identifiers to individual cDNA molecules. TCRdb passed the 5' RACE reads through MiXCR, listing each CDR3 protein once. This repertoire shows about 64,000 distinct CDR3 sequences, roughly 12% found once; its top ten account for more than 1.2%. This clonotype was counted at least ten times. Antigen unknown. The germline gives CDR1 SNHLY, CDR2 FYNNEI. The CDR3 sequence is 11 residues long. V lost 8 bases to trimming and J lost 1 base, with 6 bases between them. The source material was whole blood, sampled at baseline. V is TRBV2 and J is TRBJ2-7; D is unresolved. The sequence was obtained from an adult who was a healthcare worker with PCR-confirmed SARS-CoV-2 infection or an uninfected control (not recorded which). Here the CDR3 reads CASLTSYEQYF. The DNA of the CDR3 is TGTGCCAGCCTCACGTCCTACGAGCAGTACTTC.